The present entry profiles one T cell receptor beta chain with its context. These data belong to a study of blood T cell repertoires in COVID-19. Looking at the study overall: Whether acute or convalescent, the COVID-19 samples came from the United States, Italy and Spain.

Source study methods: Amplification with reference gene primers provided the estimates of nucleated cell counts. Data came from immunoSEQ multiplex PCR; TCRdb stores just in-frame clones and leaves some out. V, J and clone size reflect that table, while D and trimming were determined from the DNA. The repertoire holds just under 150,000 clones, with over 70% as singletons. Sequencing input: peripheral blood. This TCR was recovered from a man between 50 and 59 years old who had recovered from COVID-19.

The CDR3 spells CASRDSANYGYTF. The DNA for the CDR3 is TGTGCCAGCAGAGACAGTGCTAACTATGGCTACACCTTC. The chain carries TRBV19 and TRBJ1-2; tentatively, D is TRBD1 (5 bases). V was pared by 9 bases and J by 0 bases, with 11 bases between. The CDR3 consists of 13 residues. Germline values: CDR1 LNHDA, CDR2 SQIVND (reference sequence). The complete variable domain, with remaining parts taken from reference TRBV19 and TRBJ1-2, reads DGGITQSPKYLFRKEGQNVTLSCEQNLNHDAMYWYRQDPGQGLRLIYYSQIVNDFQKGDIAEGYSVSREKKESFPLTVTSAQKNPTAFYLCASRDSANYGYTFGSGTRLTVV.